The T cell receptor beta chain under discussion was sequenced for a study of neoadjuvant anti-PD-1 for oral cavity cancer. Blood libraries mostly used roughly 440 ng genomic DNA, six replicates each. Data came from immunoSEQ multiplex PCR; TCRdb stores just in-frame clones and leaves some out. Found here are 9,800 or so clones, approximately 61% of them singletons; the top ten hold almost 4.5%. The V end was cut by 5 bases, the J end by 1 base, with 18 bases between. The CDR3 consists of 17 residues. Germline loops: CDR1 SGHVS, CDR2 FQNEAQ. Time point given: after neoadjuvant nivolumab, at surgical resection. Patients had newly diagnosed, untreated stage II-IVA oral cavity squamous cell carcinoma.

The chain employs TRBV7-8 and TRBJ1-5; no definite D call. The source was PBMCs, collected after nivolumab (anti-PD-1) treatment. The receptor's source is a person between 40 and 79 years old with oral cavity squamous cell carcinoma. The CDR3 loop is CASSTRGRSGSNQPQHF. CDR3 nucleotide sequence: TGTGCCAGCAGCACCCGAGGAAGGAGTGGGAGCAATCAGCCCCAGCATTTT.